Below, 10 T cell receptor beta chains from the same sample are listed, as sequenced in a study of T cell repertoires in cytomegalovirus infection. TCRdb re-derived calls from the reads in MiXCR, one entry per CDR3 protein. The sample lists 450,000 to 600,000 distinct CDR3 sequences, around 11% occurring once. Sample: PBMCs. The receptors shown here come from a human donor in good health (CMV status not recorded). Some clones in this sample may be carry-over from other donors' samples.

CDR3 DNA: TGCGCCAGCAGCCTCGGTGGGAAGGACTATGGCTACACCTTC. Protein sequence: CASSLGGKDYGYTF. The chain is built from TRBV5-1 and TRBJ1-2; D call uncertain. The CDR3 is 14 residues long. Germline values: CDR1 SGHRS, CDR2 YFSETQ. The V end lost 4 bases, the J end lost 3 bases, and 13 bases lay between the germline ends.

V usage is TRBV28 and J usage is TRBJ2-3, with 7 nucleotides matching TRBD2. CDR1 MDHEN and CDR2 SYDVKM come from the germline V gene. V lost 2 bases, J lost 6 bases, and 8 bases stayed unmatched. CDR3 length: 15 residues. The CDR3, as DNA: TGTGCCAGCAGTTTACGGCGGGAGCGGAGGGATACGCAGTATTTT. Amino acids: CASSLRRERRDTQYF.

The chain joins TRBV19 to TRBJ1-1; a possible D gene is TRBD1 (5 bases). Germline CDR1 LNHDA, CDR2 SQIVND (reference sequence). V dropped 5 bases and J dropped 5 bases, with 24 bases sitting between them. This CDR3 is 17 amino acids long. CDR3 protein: CASSPLGRERVGTEAFF. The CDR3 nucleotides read TGTGCCAGTAGTCCGTTGGGCAGGGAAAGGGTTGGAACTGAAGCTTTCTTT.

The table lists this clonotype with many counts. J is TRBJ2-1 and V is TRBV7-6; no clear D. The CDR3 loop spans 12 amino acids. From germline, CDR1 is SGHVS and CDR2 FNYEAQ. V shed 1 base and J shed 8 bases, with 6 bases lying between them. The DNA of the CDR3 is TGTGCCAGCAGCTTAGAAGACGATGAGCAGTTCTTC. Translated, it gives CASSLEDDEQFF.

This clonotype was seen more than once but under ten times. The chain's CDR3 is CASSLEPSGGGEQFF. The DNA of the CDR3 is TGTGCCAGCAGCTTAGAACCTAGCGGGGGGGGTGAGCAGTTCTTC. V is TRBV11-2 and J is TRBJ2-1; 12 bases map to TRBD2. This CDR3 region has 15 residues. CDR1 is SGHAT, CDR2 FQNNGV, per germline. Trimming at V came to 0 bases and at J to 9 bases, leaving 3 bases not matched to a gene.

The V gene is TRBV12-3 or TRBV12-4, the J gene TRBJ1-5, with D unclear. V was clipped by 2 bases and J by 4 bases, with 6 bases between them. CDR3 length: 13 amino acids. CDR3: CASSLYQNQPQHF. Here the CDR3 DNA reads TGTGCCAGCAGTTTATATCAAAATCAGCCCCAGCATTTT.

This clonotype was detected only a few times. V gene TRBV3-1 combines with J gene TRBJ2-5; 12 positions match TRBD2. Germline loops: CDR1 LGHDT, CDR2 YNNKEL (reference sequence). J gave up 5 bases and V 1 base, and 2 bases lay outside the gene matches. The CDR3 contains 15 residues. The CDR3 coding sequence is TGTGCCAGCAGCCAAGCTCTAGCGGGAGGGGAGACCCAGTACTTC. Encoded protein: CASSQALAGGETQYF.

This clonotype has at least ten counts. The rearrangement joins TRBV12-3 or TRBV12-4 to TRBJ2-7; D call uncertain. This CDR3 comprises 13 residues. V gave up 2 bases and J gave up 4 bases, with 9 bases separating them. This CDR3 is CASSLSATYEQYF. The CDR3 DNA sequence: TGTGCCAGCAGTTTATCGGCAACGTACGAGCAGTACTTC.

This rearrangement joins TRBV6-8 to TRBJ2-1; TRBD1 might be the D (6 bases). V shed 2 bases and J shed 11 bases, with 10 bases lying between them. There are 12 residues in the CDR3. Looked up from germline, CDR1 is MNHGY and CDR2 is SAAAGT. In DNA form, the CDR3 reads TGTGCCAGCAGTTACACAGGGAATAAGCAGTTCTTC. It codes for CASSYTGNKQFF.

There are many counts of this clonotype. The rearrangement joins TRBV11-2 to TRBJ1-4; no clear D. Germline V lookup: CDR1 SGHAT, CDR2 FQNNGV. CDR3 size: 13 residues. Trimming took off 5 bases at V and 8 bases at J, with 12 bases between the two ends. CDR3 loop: CASSAQEEEKLFF. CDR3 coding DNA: TGTGCCAGCAGCGCCCAGGAGGAAGAAAAACTGTTTTTT.